This TCR beta chain was captured by sequencing in a study of beta chain features in type 1 diabetes. The study, taken as a whole, reports: Researchers reported that naive, central memory and Treg TCRB repertoires appeared more similar in patients than in healthy donors.

Comment on this clone: The antigen is unknown.

Expressed TCRB transcripts were sequenced after all isolated RNA was converted to cDNA. Per sample, stem cell-like memory T cell libraries averaged about 1 million reads. Data came from immunoSEQ multiplex PCR; TCRdb stores just in-frame clones and leaves some out. The sample records over 100,000 clones, less than 40% being singletons. The TCR sequence derives from a woman aged 18 to 35 in good health. Source material: stem cell memory CD4+ T cells from blood.

The CDR3 spells CAWSVRRPVGTEAFF. CDR3 sequence (DNA): TGTGCCTGGAGTGTGAGGCGGCCGGTGGGTACTGAAGCTTTCTTT. The chain links TRBV30 to TRBJ1-1; D unresolved. The CDR3 runs to 15 residues. V lost 0 bases and J lost 5, with 16 bases in between. From germline, CDR1 is GTSNPN and CDR2 SVGIG (reference sequence).